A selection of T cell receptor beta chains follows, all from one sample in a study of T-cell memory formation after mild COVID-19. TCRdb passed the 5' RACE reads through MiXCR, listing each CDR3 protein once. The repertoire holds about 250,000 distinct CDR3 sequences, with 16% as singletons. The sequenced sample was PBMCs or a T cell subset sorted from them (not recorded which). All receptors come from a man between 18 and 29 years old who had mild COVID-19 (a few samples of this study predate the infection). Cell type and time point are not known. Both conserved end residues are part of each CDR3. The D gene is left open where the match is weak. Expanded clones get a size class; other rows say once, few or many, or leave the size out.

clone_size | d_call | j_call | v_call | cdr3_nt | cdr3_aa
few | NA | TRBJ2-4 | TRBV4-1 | TGCGCCAGCAGCCAAGGAAGGACAAGGGAAGAGAACATTCAGTACTTC | CASSQGRTREENIQYF
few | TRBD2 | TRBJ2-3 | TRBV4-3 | TGCGCCAGCAGCCAATTCCTGGGACTAGCGGGGGGCAGGATAGGCACAGATACGCAGTATTTT | CASSQFLGLAGGRIGTDTQYF
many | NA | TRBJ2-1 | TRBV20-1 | TGCAGTGCTAGCACCCCGGGGAGCGGTAATTACAATGAGCAGTTCTTC | CSASTPGSGNYNEQFF
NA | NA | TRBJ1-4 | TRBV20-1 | TGCAGTGCTCCAGGGTATGAAAAACTGTTTTTT | CSAPGYEKLFF
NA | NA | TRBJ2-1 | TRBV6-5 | TGTGCCAGCAGTTATCCCAGGGCCCCTTACAATGAGCAGTTCTTC | CASSYPRAPYNEQFF
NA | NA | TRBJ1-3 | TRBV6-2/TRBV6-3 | TGTGCCAGCAGCGACGGGAAACCCACCATATCTGGAAACACCATATATTTT | CASSDGKPTISGNTIYF
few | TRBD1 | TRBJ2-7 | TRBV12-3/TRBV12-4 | TGTGCCAGCAGGAGGACAGGGACCTACGAGCAGTACTTC | CASRRTGTYEQYF
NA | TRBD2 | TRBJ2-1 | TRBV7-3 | TGTGCCAGCAGCTTCGTAGCGGGGGGGCCTTCTAATGAGCAGTTCTTC | CASSFVAGGPSNEQFF
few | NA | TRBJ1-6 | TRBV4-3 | TGCGCCAGCAGCCAAGATCTTTACGGGAATTCACCCCTCCACTTT | CASSQDLYGNSPLHF
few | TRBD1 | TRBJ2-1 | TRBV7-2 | TGTGCCAGCAGTCGCGACAGGGGATCCCACAATGAGCAGTTCTTC | CASSRDRGSHNEQFF
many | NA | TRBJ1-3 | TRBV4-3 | TGCGCCAGCAGCCAAGGTCCTGGAAACACCATATATTTT | CASSQGPGNTIYF
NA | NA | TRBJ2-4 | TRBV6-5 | TGTGCCAGCAGTTACAGACTAGCCAAAAACATTCAGTACTTC | CASSYRLAKNIQYF
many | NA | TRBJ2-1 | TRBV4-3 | TGCGCCAGCAGCCATGCGGACAGAATTTCCTACAATGAGCAGTTCTTC | CASSHADRISYNEQFF
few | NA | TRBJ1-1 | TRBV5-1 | TGCGCCAGCAGCGAGGGGTCGTTCACTGAAGCTTTCTTT | CASSEGSFTEAFF
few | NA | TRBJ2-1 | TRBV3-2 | TGTGCCAGCAGCCGGAACCGGGACAGGGTGAGCAATGAGCAGTTCTTC | CASSRNRDRVSNEQFF
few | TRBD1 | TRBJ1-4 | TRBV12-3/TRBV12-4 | TGTGCCAGCAGGTCCTCCGGGACAGGGCCTGTAAAACTGTTTTTT | CASRSSGTGPVKLFF
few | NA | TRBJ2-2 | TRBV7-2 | TGTGCCAGCAGCTTAGCGCTAGGTGTGGTCGGGGAGCTGTTTTTT | CASSLALGVVGELFF
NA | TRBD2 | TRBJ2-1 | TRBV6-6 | TGTGCCAGCAGTTACGGAGAGACTAGCGGAGTCTATGAGCAGTTCTTC | CASSYGETSGVYEQFF
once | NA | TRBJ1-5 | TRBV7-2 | TGTGCCAGCAGCTTAGTGGGCCCGCCCCAGCATTTT | CASSLVGPPQHF
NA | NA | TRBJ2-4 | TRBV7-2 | TGTGCCAGCAGCGCCTACTTTACAGGGCCGTCGTGGTTC | CASSAYFTGPSWF
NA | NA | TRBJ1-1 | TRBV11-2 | TGTGCCAATTCCAGGAGGGTTACCACTGAAGCTTTCTTT | CANSRRVTTEAFF
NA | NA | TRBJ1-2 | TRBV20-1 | TGCAGTGCTAGAGTAGTAGGATCGGGGGCTGGCTACACCTTC | CSARVVGSGAGYTF
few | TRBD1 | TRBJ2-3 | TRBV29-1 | TGCAGCGTCGCTGGGACAGGGGGCTACACAGATACGCAGTATTTT | CSVAGTGGYTDTQYF
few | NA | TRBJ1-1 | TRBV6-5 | TGTGCCAGCAGTTCTCAGTACACTGAAGCTTTCTTT | CASSSQYTEAFF
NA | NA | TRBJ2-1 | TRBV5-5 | TGTGCCAGCAGCTTGGCCCCGGGCGCCTACAATGAGCAGTTCTTC | CASSLAPGAYNEQFF
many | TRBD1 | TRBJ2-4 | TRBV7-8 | TGTGCCAGCAGCTTAGTGCCCAGGGGGAAGTTCGGAAACATTCAGTACTTC | CASSLVPRGKFGNIQYF
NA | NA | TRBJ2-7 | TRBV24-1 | TGTGCCACCAGTTCAGGCGACGAGCAGTACTTC | CATSSGDEQYF
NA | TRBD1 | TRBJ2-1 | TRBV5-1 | TGCGCCAGCAGCAAGGGACAGACTGGGAATGAGCAGTTCTTC | CASSKGQTGNEQFF
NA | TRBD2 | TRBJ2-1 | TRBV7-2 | TGTGCCAGCAGCTCACCCGTAGCGGGGGGAAGCTCCTACAATGAGCAGTTCTTC | CASSSPVAGGSSYNEQFF
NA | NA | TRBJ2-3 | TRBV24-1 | TGTGCCACCAGTGATACGCCGGGACCTACGCAGTATTTT | CATSDTPGPTQYF
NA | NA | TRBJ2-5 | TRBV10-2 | TGCGCCAGCAGTCGTATGACCCAAGAAGGGACCCAGTACTTC | CASSRMTQEGTQYF
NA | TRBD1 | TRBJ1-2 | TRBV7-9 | TGTGCCAGCAGCGGACAGGGAATTGGCTACACCTTC | CASSGQGIGYTF
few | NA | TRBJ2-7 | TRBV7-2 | TGTGCCAGCAGCTTACACAACGAGCAGTACTTC | CASSLHNEQYF
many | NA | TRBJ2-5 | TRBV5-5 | TGTGCCAGCAGCTCACTCAGGGGCCAAGAGACCCAGTACTTC | CASSSLRGQETQYF
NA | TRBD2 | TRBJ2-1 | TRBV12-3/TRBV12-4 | TGTGCCAACCCGGGACTAGCTTACAATGAGCAGTTCTTC | CANPGLAYNEQFF
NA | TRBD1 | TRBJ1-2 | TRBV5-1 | TGCGCCAGCAGCGAGTCGGGACAGAACTATGGCTACACCTTC | CASSESGQNYGYTF
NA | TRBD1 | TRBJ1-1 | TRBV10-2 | TGCGCCAGCATACCCCGGGACAGCGGTCGGCGGTACACTGAAGCTTTCTTT | CASIPRDSGRRYTEAFF
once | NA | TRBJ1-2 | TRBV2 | TGTGCCAGCACCGCCCCCGGGGATTATGGCTACACCTTC | CASTAPGDYGYTF
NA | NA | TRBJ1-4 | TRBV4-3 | TGCGCCAGCAGCCAAGGGGATCTCCGGCATGAAAAACTGTTTTTT | CASSQGDLRHEKLFF
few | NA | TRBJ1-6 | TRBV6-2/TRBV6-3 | TGTGCCAGCAGTTACGCAGGGAATTCACCCCTCCACTTT | CASSYAGNSPLHF
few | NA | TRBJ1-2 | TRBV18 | TGTGCCAGCTCACCAACCCGTAGGGGCTATGGCTACACCTTC | CASSPTRRGYGYTF
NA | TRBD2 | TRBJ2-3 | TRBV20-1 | TGCAGTGCTAGAGATCACGGGTATGGACTAGCGGGGCCCACAGATACGCAGTATTTT | CSARDHGYGLAGPTDTQYF
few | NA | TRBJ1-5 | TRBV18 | TGTGCCAGCTCACCACTCAGGGGCAATCAGCCCCAGCATTTT | CASSPLRGNQPQHF
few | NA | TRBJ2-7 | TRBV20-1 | TGCAGTGCTAGTCAACAGCGTTCGAGCTCCTACGAGCAGTACTTC | CSASQQRSSSYEQYF
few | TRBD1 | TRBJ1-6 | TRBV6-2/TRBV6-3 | TGTGCCAGCAGACAACGGACAGGACCCGAGGGGACCCTCCACTTT | CASRQRTGPEGTLHF
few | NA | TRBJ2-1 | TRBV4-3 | TGCGCCAGCAGCCAAAGCCCGATTCTCGGCCATGAGCAGTTCTTC | CASSQSPILGHEQFF
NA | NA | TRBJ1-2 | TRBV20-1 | TGCAGTGCCCCGGGACCTCCCACCTATGGCTACACCTTC | CSAPGPPTYGYTF
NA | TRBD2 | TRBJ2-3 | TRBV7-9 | TGTGCCAGCAGCTTAGGGGCTAGCGGGGTGGCAGATACGCAGTATTTT | CASSLGASGVADTQYF
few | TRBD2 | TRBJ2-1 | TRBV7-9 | TGTGCCAGCACTCTAGCGGGGCCTTACAATGAGCAGTTCTTC | CASTLAGPYNEQFF
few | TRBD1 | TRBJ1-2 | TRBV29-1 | TGCAGCGTTGGATGGACAGGACGCTATGGCTACACCTTC | CSVGWTGRYGYTF
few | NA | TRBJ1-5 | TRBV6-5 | TGTGCCAGCAGTTATCAACGAGATCAGCCCCAGCATTTT | CASSYQRDQPQHF